The 22 T cell receptor beta chains reported below all come from one sample, sequenced in a study of Tregs in tolerant kidney transplant recipients. Repertoires were generated with immunoSEQ multiplex PCR, while TCRdb's copy carries only in-frame clones and drops some. Found here are 240,000 or so clones, more than 65% of them singletons; the top ten hold roughly 0.67%. Sequenced sample: CD4+ T cells from blood. The receptors come from a human donor in good health.

This clone came up a few times. The chain joins TRBV9 to TRBJ2-5; 12 nucleotides align to TRBD2. CDR3 length equals 15 residues. With 0 bases clipped from V and 5 bases from J, the junction kept 2 bases outside the gene matches. Germline-derived CDR1 and CDR2 are SGDLS and YYNGEE. The CDR3 coding sequence is TGTGCCAGCAGCGTAGGGACTAGCGGGGCGGAGACCCAGTACTTC. Its translation: CASSVGTSGAETQYF. Full variable domain (missing parts from reference TRBV9 and TRBJ2-5): DSGVTQTPKHLITATGQRVTLRCSPRSGDLSVYWYQQSLDQGLQFLIQYYNGEERAKGNILERFSAQQFPDLHSELNLSSLELGDSALYFCASSVGTSGAETQYFGPGTRLLVL.

The gene calls are TRBV5-1 and TRBJ2-1, with 12 bases aligning to TRBD2. Germline trimming cut 4 bases from V and 4 bases from J; bases unmatched to any gene: 9. Germline-derived CDR1 and CDR2 are SGHRS and YFSETQ. CDR3 length: 17 residues. The CDR3 region has the DNA TGCGCCAGCAGCCCGACTAGCGGGGGCCTCCCTTACAATGAGCAGTTCTTC. Its protein is CASSPTSGGLPYNEQFF.

The rearrangement links TRBV7-8 to TRBJ2-1; 9 nucleotides match TRBD2. The CDR3 totals 15 residues. J lost 8 bases, V lost 5 bases, and 10 bases had no gene match. Germline V gives CDR1 SGHVS, CDR2 FQNEAQ. The CDR3 protein is CASSPLAGHIHEQFF. The CDR3 nucleotides read TGTGCCAGCAGCCCCCTAGCGGGGCACATTCATGAGCAGTTCTTC.

The chain recombines TRBV5-1 with TRBJ1-2, with TRBD1 identical over 8 bases. The CDR3 has 16 residues. The germline CDR1 and CDR2 sequences are SGHRS and YFSETQ. Trimming cost V 7 bases and J 8 bases; bases outside gene matches: 19. The CDR3 DNA sequence: TGCGCCAGCGGCAGGTCCGGGACAGGCCTCCAGGGCGGCTACACCTTC. Residues: CASGRSGTGLQGGYTF.

V is TRBV6-1 and J is TRBJ2-5; either TRBD1 or TRBD2 may fit D (6 bases each). The CDR3 length is 12 residues. The V end lost 6 bases, the J end lost 7 bases, and 12 bases lay between the germline ends. Looked up from germline, CDR1 is MNHNS and CDR2 is SASEGT. Written as DNA, the CDR3 is TGTGCCAGCAGGAGGGGGGAAGGGACCCAGTACTTC. Translated, it gives CASRRGEGTQYF.

The chain carries TRBV7-6 and TRBJ2-7, with a possible D match to TRBD2 (6 bases). The germline V gene encodes CDR1 SGHVS and CDR2 FNYEAQ. Trimming took off 0 bases at V and 2 bases at J, with 11 bases between the two ends. The CDR3 runs 15 residues. CDR3 protein: CASSLAEGPAYEQYF. As DNA, the CDR3 is TGTGCCAGCAGCTTAGCGGAGGGGCCAGCCTACGAGCAGTACTTC.

This sequence joins TRBV7-9 and TRBJ2-5; 13 nucleotides align to TRBD2. Germline CDR1 is SEHNR and CDR2 is FQNEAQ (reference sequence). V shed 0 bases and J 7 bases; nucleotides not matched to a gene: 14. The CDR3 consists of 19 residues. The DNA of the CDR3 is TGTGCCAGCAGCTTAGCGTCCGGGACTAGCGGGATTAGGTTTGGGACCCAGTACTTC. This sequence encodes CASSLASGTSGIRFGTQYF.

V gene TRBV5-5 combines with J gene TRBJ2-2; D is possibly TRBD2 (6 bases). Germline CDR1 SGHKS, CDR2 YYEKEE (reference sequence). Trimming removed 0 bases from V and 1 base from J, with 10 bases in between. This CDR3 has 16 amino acids. CDR3 region: CASSLGAGQNTGELFF. The CDR3 nucleotides read TGTGCCAGCAGCTTGGGGGCGGGGCAGAACACCGGGGAGCTGTTTTTT.

The CDR3 loop is CASSPEWDSYEQYF. In DNA form, the CDR3 reads TGCGCCAGCAGCCCAGAATGGGACTCCTACGAGCAGTACTTC. V is TRBV5-1 and J is TRBJ2-5; no definite D call. The DNA matches TRBJ2-7 better at its end, which makes the J call doubtful. Germline CDR1 and CDR2: SGHRS and YFSETQ. CDR3 size: 14 residues.

As for this clone: The same CDR3 arises from other DNA sequences in this sample as well. The V and J genes are TRBV4-1 and TRBJ2-3, with D perhaps TRBD1 (6 bases). This CDR3 region has 15 residues. Trimming left V 1 base short and J 6 bases short, with 14 bases between. Per germline, CDR1 MGHRA and CDR2 YSYEKL. The CDR3 coding sequence is TGCGCCAGCAGCCAAGGGACAGTCGAAGCGGATACGCAGTATTTT. Translation gives CASSQGTVEADTQYF.

This clone has only a few counts. The chain employs TRBV5-4 and TRBJ1-6; 7 nucleotides agree with TRBD1. The trim removed 2 bases at V and 7 bases at J, leaving 12 bases unmatched. Germline V gives CDR1 SGHNT, CDR2 YYREEE (reference sequence). The CDR3 spans 17 residues. In DNA, the CDR3 is TGTGCCAGCAGCTTTCGGGAAGGGGGCGCAGGGAATTCACCCCTCCACTTT. This codes for CASSFREGGAGNSPLHF.

The chain employs TRBV6-5 and TRBJ1-2; D perhaps matches TRBD1 (6 bases). There are 12 residues in the CDR3. Germline CDR1 reads MNHEY; CDR2 reads SVGAGI. CDR3 protein: CGTAGRGYGYTF. The CDR3 DNA reads as TGTGGAACAGCCGGCAGGGGCTATGGCTACACCTTC.

This chain uses TRBV19 with TRBJ2-2; a weak D match, TRBD1 (5 bases). The CDR3 consists of 10 residues. V shed 9 bases and J shed 6 bases, with 5 bases lying between them. Looked up from germline, CDR1 is LNHDA and CDR2 is SQIVND (reference sequence). CDR3 nucleotides: TGTGCCAGCAGGGCCGGGGAGCTGTTTTTT. It translates to CASRAGELFF.

This chain joins TRBV7-8 and TRBJ2-5, with TRBD2 matching 9 bases. There are 16 residues in the CDR3. The germline V gene encodes CDR1 SGHVS and CDR2 FQNEAQ. J was trimmed by 0 bases and V by 2 bases; bases with no gene match: 4. CDR3 sequence (DNA): TGTGCCAGCAGCTTATCGCTAGCGGGGAACCAAGAGACCCAGTACTTC. Translating gives CASSLSLAGNQETQYF.

The V gene is TRBV4-1, the J gene TRBJ1-2; D gene ambiguous. CDR1 is MGHRA, CDR2 YSYEKL, per germline. Trimming removed 3 bases at V and 3 bases at J, with 17 bases between. The CDR3 is 16 amino acids. The CDR3 loop is CASSQWDYGDDYGYTF. CDR3 nucleotides: TGCGCCAGCAGCCAGTGGGATTATGGCGATGACTATGGCTACACCTTC.

For this clone: Other DNA sequences of this sample code for an identical CDR3. The V call is TRBV25-1, the J call TRBJ2-5; 9 bases fit TRBD2. CDR3 length: 15 residues. Looked up from germline, CDR1 is MGHDK and CDR2 is SYGVNS. The V segment lost 7 bases and the J segment 1 base; nucleotides outside the gene matches: 7. The CDR3 protein is CASNEREAPQETQYF. CDR3 sequence (DNA): TGTGCCAGCAACGAGCGGGAGGCTCCCCAAGAGACCCAGTACTTC.

V and J are TRBV6-1 and TRBJ1-1; possibly TRBD1 for D (6 bases). Germline loops: CDR1 MNHNS, CDR2 SASEGT. The V end was cut by 7 bases, the J end by 3 bases, with 12 bases between. This CDR3 is built from 13 residues. The CDR3 DNA sequence: TGTGCCAGCACCTACCAGGGGTACACTGAAGCTTTCTTT. It is translated as CASTYQGYTEAFF.

The chain has TRBV14 and TRBJ2-7; weak D call: TRBD2 (5 bases). Per the germline V gene, CDR1 is SGHDN and CDR2 is FVKESK. The CDR3 runs 17 residues. V was shortened by 2 bases and J by 0 bases, with 17 bases between the two germline ends. CDR3 coding DNA: TGTGCCAGCAGCCAATTGTCCCGAGGGCTGAGCTCCTACGAGCAGTACTTC. Encoded protein: CASSQLSRGLSSYEQYF.

The chain couples TRBV2 to TRBJ2-7; D unresolved. Germline lookup yields CDR1 SNHLY and CDR2 FYNNEI. CDR3 length equals 11 residues. V lost 6 bases, J lost 1 base, and 4 bases lay in between. The CDR3 nucleotides are TGTGCCAGCAGGGTTTCCTACGAGCAGTACTTC. This encodes CASRVSYEQYF.

The chain carries TRBV6-5 and TRBJ2-1; 10 bases match TRBD2. This CDR3 has 14 residues. Germline-derived CDR1 and CDR2 are MNHEY and SVGAGI. V shed 5 bases and J 9 bases; nucleotides not matched to a gene: 7. The CDR3 sequence is CASSPGIAGGEQFF. CDR3 in DNA: TGTGCCAGCAGTCCCGGTATAGCGGGAGGTGAGCAGTTCTTC.

J is TRBJ1-1 and V is TRBV9; 8 nucleotides line up with TRBD1. V gave up 3 bases and J gave up 0 bases; unmatched junction bases: 4. Per germline, CDR1 SGDLS and CDR2 YYNGEE. The CDR3 runs to 15 residues. CDR3 sequence: CASSARTGMNTEAFF. CDR3 nucleotides: TGTGCCAGCAGCGCACGGACAGGGATGAACACTGAAGCTTTCTTT.

CDR3 sequence: CASSGDNEKLFF. The CDR3 nucleotides read TGTGCCAGCAGTGGGGACAATGAAAAACTGTTTTTT. The V call is TRBV2, the J call TRBJ1-4, with D possibly matching TRBD1 (5 bases). CDR3 size: 12 residues. Germline V CDR1 and CDR2: SNHLY, FYNNEI. Trimming took off 4 bases at V and 5 bases at J, with 5 bases between the two ends.